The rows below give T cell receptor beta chains drawn from one sample of a study of T cells after yellow fever vaccination. TCRdb re-called the 5' RACE reads through MiXCR, storing one row per CDR3 protein. Here the sample spans 250,000 or so distinct CDR3 sequences, roughly 3.5% being singletons. This specimen was PBMCs, taken 15 days after the yellow fever booster vaccination. These receptors all come from a man younger than 35 who received the YFV17D yellow fever vaccine. Both conserved end residues are part of each CDR3. The D gene is left open where the match is weak. For some rows the clone size is stated as once, few or many, or as a class when expanded; others skip it.

TRBV10-1	NA	TRBJ1-1	NA	TGCGCCAGCAGTGAGGTGGAAGGAGATGAAGCTTTCTTT	CASSEVEGDEAFF
TRBV7-2	TRBD1	TRBJ1-1	many	TGTGCCAGCAGCTTAGAGGCAGGGGGTGGTGAAGCTTTCTTT	CASSLEAGGGEAFF
TRBV20-1	TRBD2	TRBJ2-5	many	TGCAGTGCTAGTGTAGCGGGGGGGCGACAAGAGACCCAGTACTTC	CSASVAGGRQETQYF
TRBV20-1	TRBD2	TRBJ2-3	many	TGCAGTGCCAGGACTAGCGGGGGGGCGGGTGGCACAGATACGCAGTATTTT	CSARTSGGAGGTDTQYF
TRBV24-1	TRBD1	TRBJ2-1	many	TGTGCCACCAGTGACGACAGGGGGGGCTCCTACAATGAGCAGTTCTTC	CATSDDRGGSYNEQFF
TRBV3-1	NA	TRBJ1-2	many	TGTGCCAGCAGCCACGAGAGTTGGTTTGGCTACACCTTC	CASSHESWFGYTF
TRBV24-1	TRBD1	TRBJ2-5	many	TGTGCCACCAGTGGAAAGGGGGCAGGAGAGACCCAGTACTTC	CATSGKGAGETQYF
TRBV28	NA	TRBJ2-1	many	TGTGCCAGCAGTTCCTCCGGGACCAGGCGCTCCTACAATGAGCAGTTCTTC	CASSSSGTRRSYNEQFF
TRBV1	NA	TRBJ2-5	NA	TGCACCAGCAGAACACCTCGGGACCAAGGGAACCAAGAGACCCAGTACTTC	CTSRTPRDQGNQETQYF
TRBV7-8	NA	TRBJ1-5	many	TGTGCCAGCAGCTTAAGGAGGGTGGATCAGCCCCAGCATTTT	CASSLRRVDQPQHF
TRBV7-8	NA	TRBJ2-5	many	TGTGCCAGCAGCCCTCTCTGGGACACGGAGAAGGAGACCCAGTACTTC	CASSPLWDTEKETQYF
TRBV10-3	NA	TRBJ2-3	many	TGTGCCATCAGCGGGCGGGACAGTACAGATACGCAGTATTTT	CAISGRDSTDTQYF
TRBV7-9	TRBD2	TRBJ2-1	many	TGTGCCAGCAGCTTAGCGTACCGGGACTACTCCTACAATGAGCAGTTCTTC	CASSLAYRDYSYNEQFF
TRBV5-5	TRBD2	TRBJ2-5	many	TGTGCCAGCAGCTTGACTAGCGGGGGCCTTGGACAAGAGACCCAGTACTTC	CASSLTSGGLGQETQYF
TRBV20-1	NA	TRBJ1-2	many	TGCAGTGCTAGTGACAGGTCTAGCTATGGCTACACCTTC	CSASDRSSYGYTF
TRBV7-9	TRBD1	TRBJ1-5	many	TGTGCCAGCAGCTTAGATACAGGGGGCGCGGGGGTTCAGCCCCAGCATTTT	CASSLDTGGAGVQPQHF
TRBV25-1	NA	TRBJ1-2	many	TGTGCCAGCAGGACAGTCTATGGCTACACCTTC	CASRTVYGYTF
TRBV4-3	TRBD1	TRBJ2-7	many	TGCGCCAGCAGCCAAGATCCCCCGGGACAGGGCTACGAGCAGTACTTC	CASSQDPPGQGYEQYF
TRBV19	NA	TRBJ1-2	many	TGTGCCAGTAGTTATGAGGGGCATACAGGGAACTATGGCTACACCTTC	CASSYEGHTGNYGYTF
TRBV7-2	TRBD2	TRBJ2-5	many	TGTGCCAGCAGCCTCTACCCGACTAGCGGTGGGGAGACCCAGTACTTC	CASSLYPTSGGETQYF
TRBV12-3/TRBV12-4	NA	TRBJ2-4	many	TGTGCCAGCAGTTTAGGACAGAAAAACATTCAGTACTTC	CASSLGQKNIQYF
TRBV7-9	NA	TRBJ2-3	many	TGTGCCAGCAGCTTGACTACCGGAGATACGCAGTATTTT	CASSLTTGDTQYF
TRBV30	NA	TRBJ1-1	many	TGTGCCTGGAGTAAAGGGTTAGGAGGGACTGAAGCTTTCTTT	CAWSKGLGGTEAFF
TRBV15	NA	TRBJ2-1	many	TGTGCCACCAGCGAAGACTCGGGTGATGAGCAGTTCTTC	CATSEDSGDEQFF